The present T cell receptor (beta chain) was sequenced within a study of blood T cell repertoires in COVID-19. Sequencing used immunoSEQ multiplex PCR; TCRdb keeps in-frame clones, though not all of them. In the table there are roughly 120,000 clones, 90% of which are singletons. The CDR3 length is 14 residues. The junction had 4 bases not matched to a gene; V was cut back by 4 bases and J by 5 bases. In germline, CDR1 is MGHDK, CDR2 SYGVNS. The sequence was obtained from a man in his 60s with COVID-19, enrolled during active disease. The rearrangement joins TRBV25-1 to TRBJ1-5; 8 bases fit TRBD1. The material sequenced was peripheral blood. CDR3 sequence (DNA): TGTGCCAGCAGTGGGACAGGGAGGGATCAGCCCCAGCATTTT. Translation: CASSGTGRDQPQHF.